These T cell receptor beta chains were read from a single sample in a study of control samples from healthy donors and cancer patients. Sequenced by immunoSEQ multiplex PCR; TCRdb stores in-frame clones only, minus some. This sample has approximately 150,000 clones, with approximately 94% found just once. The source material was blood. The receptor source for this set is a woman under 30 in good health. CDR3s include the opening cysteine and the closing phenylalanine or tryptophan. D genes are given only for firm matches. The size field is filled for only some rows; it gives once, few, many or a size class.

j_gene | abundance | len | d_gene | v_gene | CDR3aa | CDR3nt
TRBJ1-1 | . | 12 | . | TRBV28 | CASSWSDTEAFF | TGTGCCAGCAGTTGGTCAGACACTGAAGCTTTCTTT
TRBJ1-5 | . | 14 | TRBD1 | TRBV6-6 | CATSDRGPNQPQHF | TGTGCCACCAGCGACAGGGGGCCCAATCAGCCCCAGCATTTT
TRBJ1-2 | . | 14 | . | TRBV11-3 | CASSYAGTHYGYTF | TGTGCCAGCAGCTACGCCGGGACTCACTATGGCTACACCTTC
TRBJ2-7 | . | 16 | TRBD1 | TRBV28 | CASSWKPGQGAREQYF | TGTGCCAGCAGTTGGAAGCCGGGACAGGGGGCACGGGAGCAGTACTTC
TRBJ1-5 | once | 14 | . | TRBV28 | CASSPTDGYQPQHF | TGTGCCAGCAGTCCGACCGACGGGTATCAGCCCCAGCATTTT
TRBJ1-5 | . | 15 | . | TRBV6-4 | CASSARAGEPQPQHF | TGTGCCAGCAGTGCCCGAGCAGGGGAGCCCCAGCCCCAGCATTTT
TRBJ2-1 | . | 13 | . | TRBV28 | CASRLPADNEQFF | TGTGCCAGCCGACTTCCAGCGGACAATGAGCAGTTCTTC
TRBJ1-2 | once | 14 | . | TRBV5-1 | CASSQRGGDYGYTF | TGCGCCAGCAGCCAGAGGGGGGGAGACTATGGCTACACCTTC
TRBJ1-5 | . | 12 | . | TRBV6-6 | CASSWSEQPQHF | TGTGCCAGCAGTTGGTCCGAACAGCCCCAGCATTTT
TRBJ1-1 | . | 16 | . | TRBV4-1 | CASSHQNTRVGTEAFF | TGCGCCAGCAGCCATCAAAATACGCGGGTGGGCACTGAAGCTTTCTTT
TRBJ2-5 | . | 15 | . | TRBV7-9 | CASSLIPRVQETQYF | TGTGCCAGCAGCTTAATCCCCCGAGTCCAAGAGACCCAGTACTTC
TRBJ1-5 | . | 14 | . | TRBV3-1/TRBV3-2 | CASSQGFAGQPQHF | TGTGCCAGCAGCCAAGGTTTCGCGGGGCAGCCCCAGCATTTT
TRBJ2-3 | . | 15 | . | TRBV11-2 | CASSLEWVGTDTQYF | TGTGCCAGCAGCTTGGAGTGGGTTGGGACAGATACGCAGTATTTT
TRBJ2-6 | . | 18 | . | TRBV5-1 | CASSFTPSGYSGANVLTF | TGCGCCAGCAGCTTTACCCCGTCGGGTTACTCTGGGGCCAACGTCCTGACTTTC
TRBJ1-4 | once | 13 | . | TRBV18 | CASSSGQNEKLFF | TGTGCCAGCTCATCTGGACAGAATGAAAAACTGTTTTTT
TRBJ1-1 | . | 14 | TRBD1 | TRBV15 | CATSRTGLNTEAFF | TGTGCCACCAGCAGGACAGGGCTCAACACTGAAGCTTTCTTT
TRBJ1-5 | . | 14 | . | TRBV2 | CASSGGGVIEPQHF | TGTGCCAGCAGTGGGGGAGGGGTGATAGAGCCCCAGCATTTT
TRBJ2-3 | . | 14 | . | TRBV11-2 | CASSRDGSTDTQYF | TGTGCCAGCAGCCGGGACGGCAGCACAGATACGCAGTATTTT
TRBJ2-1 | . | 13 | . | TRBV2 | CASYYRVDNEQFF | TGTGCCAGCTATTACCGGGTAGACAATGAGCAGTTCTTC
TRBJ2-7 | . | 13 | . | TRBV5-5 | CASSYRSSYEQYF | TGTGCCAGCAGCTACAGGAGCTCCTACGAGCAGTACTTC
TRBJ1-2 | once | 14 | . | TRBV19 | CASSIGETGYGYTF | TGTGCCAGTAGTATAGGGGAGACAGGCTATGGCTACACCTTC
TRBJ1-6 | . | 15 | . | TRBV27 | CASSFFGQINSPLHF | TGTGCCAGCAGTTTCTTCGGACAGATAAATTCACCCCTCCACTTT
TRBJ1-2 | once | 13 | . | TRBV19 | CASSIDREGGYTF | TGTGCCAGTAGTATTGACCGGGAAGGTGGCTACACCTTC
TRBJ2-2 | . | 17 | TRBD2 | TRBV5-1 | CASSFSAGGPKTGELFF | TGCGCCAGCAGCTTCTCGGCGGGGGGGCCCAAAACCGGGGAGCTGTTTTTT
TRBJ1-3 | . | 14 | . | TRBV28 | CASRDSLSGNTIYF | TGTGCCAGCAGGGATTCACTCTCTGGAAACACCATATATTTT
TRBJ1-6 | . | 14 | . | TRBV9 | CASSAGTRNSPLHF | TGTGCCAGCAGCGCCGGGACACGAAATTCACCCCTCCACTTT
TRBJ2-7 | once | 15 | TRBD2 | TRBV6-4 | CASSQGLAGVYEQYF | TGTGCCAGCAGTCAAGGACTAGCGGGAGTTTACGAGCAGTACTTC
TRBJ2-7 | once | 14 | TRBD1 | TRBV19 | CASNTDRDGHEQYF | TGTGCCAGTAACACGGACAGGGATGGTCACGAGCAGTACTTC
TRBJ1-2 | . | 12 | . | TRBV28 | CASSFPNYGYTF | TGTGCCAGCAGTTTCCCCAACTATGGCTACACCTTC
TRBJ2-7 | . | 15 | . | TRBV11-2 | CASSLELAGSYEQYF | TGTGCCAGCAGCTTAGAGTTAGCCGGGTCCTACGAGCAGTACTTC
TRBJ1-1 | . | 13 | . | TRBV29-1 | CSSLGQVNTEAFF | TGCAGCTCCCTTGGTCAGGTTAACACTGAAGCTTTCTTT
TRBJ2-5 | once | 15 | . | TRBV5-1 | CASSFAPREKETQYF | TGCGCCAGCAGCTTCGCGCCCAGGGAAAAGGAGACCCAGTACTTC
TRBJ1-1 | . | 13 | TRBD1 | TRBV2 | CASNPGQYTEAFF | TGTGCCAGCAACCCGGGACAGTACACTGAAGCTTTCTTT
TRBJ2-2 | once | 15 | . | TRBV2 | CASSLDFSNPGELFF | TGTGCCAGCAGTTTGGACTTCTCCAACCCCGGGGAGCTGTTTTTT
TRBJ1-2 | . | 13 | . | TRBV29-1 | CSVDRGDGYGYTF | TGCAGCGTTGATAGGGGAGACGGCTATGGCTACACCTTC